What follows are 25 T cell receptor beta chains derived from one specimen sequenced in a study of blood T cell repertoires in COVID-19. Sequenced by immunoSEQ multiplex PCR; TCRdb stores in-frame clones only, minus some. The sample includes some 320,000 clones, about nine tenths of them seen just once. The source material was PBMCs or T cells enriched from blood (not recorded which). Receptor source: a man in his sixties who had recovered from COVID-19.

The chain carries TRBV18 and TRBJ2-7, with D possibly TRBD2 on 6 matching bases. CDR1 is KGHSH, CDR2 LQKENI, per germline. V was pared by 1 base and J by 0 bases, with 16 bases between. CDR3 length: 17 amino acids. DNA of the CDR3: TGTGCCAGCTCACCACAGCGGGCAGCATCTAGCTCCTACGAGCAGTACTTC. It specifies CASSPQRAASSSYEQYF.

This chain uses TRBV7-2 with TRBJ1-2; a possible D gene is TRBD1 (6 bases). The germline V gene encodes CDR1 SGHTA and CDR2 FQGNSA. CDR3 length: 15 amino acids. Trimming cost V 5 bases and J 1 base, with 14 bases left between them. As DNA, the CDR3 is TGTGCCAGCAGCCCAAAGCAGGGGATTAACTATGGCTACACCTTC. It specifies CASSPKQGINYGYTF.

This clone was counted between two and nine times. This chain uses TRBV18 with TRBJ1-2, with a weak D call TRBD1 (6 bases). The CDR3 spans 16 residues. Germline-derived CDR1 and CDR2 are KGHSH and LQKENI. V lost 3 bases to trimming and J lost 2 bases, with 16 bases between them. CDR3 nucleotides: TGTGCCAGCTCACCCCTTCAGGGCGGACAGAACTATGGCTACACCTTC. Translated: CASSPLQGGQNYGYTF.

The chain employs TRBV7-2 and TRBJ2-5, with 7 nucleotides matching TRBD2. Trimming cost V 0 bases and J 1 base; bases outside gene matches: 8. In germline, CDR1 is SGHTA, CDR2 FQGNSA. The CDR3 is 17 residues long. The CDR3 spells CASSLAPRTRGQETQYF. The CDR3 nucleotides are TGTGCCAGCAGCTTAGCCCCTCGGACTAGGGGCCAAGAGACCCAGTACTTC.

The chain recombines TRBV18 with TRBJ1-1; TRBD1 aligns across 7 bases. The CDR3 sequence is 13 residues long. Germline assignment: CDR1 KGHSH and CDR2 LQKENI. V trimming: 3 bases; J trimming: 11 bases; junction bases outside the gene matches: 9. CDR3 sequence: CASSPRQGFNAFF. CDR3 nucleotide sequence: TGTGCCAGCTCACCTCGACAGGGATTCAATGCTTTCTTT.

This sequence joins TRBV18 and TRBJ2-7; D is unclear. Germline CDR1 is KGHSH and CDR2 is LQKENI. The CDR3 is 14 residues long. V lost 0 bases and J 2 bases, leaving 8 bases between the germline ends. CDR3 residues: CASSPPSRTYEQYF. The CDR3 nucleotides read TGTGCCAGCTCACCACCGTCGCGGACCTACGAGCAGTACTTC.

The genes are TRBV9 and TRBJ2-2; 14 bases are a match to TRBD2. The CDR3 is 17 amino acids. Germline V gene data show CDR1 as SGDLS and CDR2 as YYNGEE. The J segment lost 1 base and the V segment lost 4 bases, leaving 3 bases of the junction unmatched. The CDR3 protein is CASSSGLAGGNTGELFF. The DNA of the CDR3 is TGTGCCAGCAGCTCTGGACTAGCGGGAGGGAACACCGGGGAGCTGTTTTTT.

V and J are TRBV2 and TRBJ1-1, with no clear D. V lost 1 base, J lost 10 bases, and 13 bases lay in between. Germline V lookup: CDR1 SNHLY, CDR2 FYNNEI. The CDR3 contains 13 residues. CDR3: CASSEGVGAGAFF. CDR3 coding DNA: TGTGCCAGCAGTGAAGGGGTGGGAGCGGGAGCTTTCTTT.

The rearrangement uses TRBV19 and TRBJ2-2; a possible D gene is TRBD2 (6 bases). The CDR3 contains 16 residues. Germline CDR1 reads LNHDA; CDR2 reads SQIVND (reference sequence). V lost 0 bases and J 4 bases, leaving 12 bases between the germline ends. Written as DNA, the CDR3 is TGTGCCAGTAGTATAGATGGGGGGTTGGGCACCGGGGAGCTGTTTTTT. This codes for CASSIDGGLGTGELFF.

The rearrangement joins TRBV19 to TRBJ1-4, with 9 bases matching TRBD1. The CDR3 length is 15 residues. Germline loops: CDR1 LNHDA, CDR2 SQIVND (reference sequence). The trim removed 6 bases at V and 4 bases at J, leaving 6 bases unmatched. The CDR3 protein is CASSPGTGLNEKLFF. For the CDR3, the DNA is TGTGCCAGTAGCCCCGGGACAGGGCTTAATGAAAAACTGTTTTTT.

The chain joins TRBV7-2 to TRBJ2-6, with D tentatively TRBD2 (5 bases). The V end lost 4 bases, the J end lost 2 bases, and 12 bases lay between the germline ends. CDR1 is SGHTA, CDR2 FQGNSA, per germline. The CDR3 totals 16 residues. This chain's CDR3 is CASSSNPRAGANVLTF. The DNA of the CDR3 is TGTGCCAGCAGCTCGAACCCGAGGGCTGGGGCCAACGTCCTGACTTTC.

CDR3 nucleotides: TGTGCCAGCAGCCCCCGACTTAGCGCAAGCTCCTACGAGCAGTACTTC. As protein: CASSPRLSASSYEQYF. The chain uses TRBV3-1 (or the pseudogene TRBV3-2) and TRBJ2-7, with D tentatively TRBD2 (5 bases). With 4 bases removed from V and 0 bases from J, the gap between germline ends came to 16 bases. The V gene's germline CDR1 is LGHDT and CDR2 YNNKEL (reference sequence). The CDR3 totals 16 residues.

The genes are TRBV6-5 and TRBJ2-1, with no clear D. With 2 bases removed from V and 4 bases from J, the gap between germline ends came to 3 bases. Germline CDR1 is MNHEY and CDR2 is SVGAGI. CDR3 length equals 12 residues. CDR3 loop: CASSYRYNEQFF. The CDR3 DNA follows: TGTGCCAGCAGTTACCGGTACAATGAGCAGTTCTTC.

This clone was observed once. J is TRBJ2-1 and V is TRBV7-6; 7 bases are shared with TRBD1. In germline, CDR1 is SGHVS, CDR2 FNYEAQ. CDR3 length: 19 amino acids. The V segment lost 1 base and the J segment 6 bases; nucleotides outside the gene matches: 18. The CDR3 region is CASSLEPGGAIGLSNEQFF. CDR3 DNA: TGTGCCAGCAGCTTAGAGCCAGGGGGAGCTATCGGATTGAGCAATGAGCAGTTCTTC.

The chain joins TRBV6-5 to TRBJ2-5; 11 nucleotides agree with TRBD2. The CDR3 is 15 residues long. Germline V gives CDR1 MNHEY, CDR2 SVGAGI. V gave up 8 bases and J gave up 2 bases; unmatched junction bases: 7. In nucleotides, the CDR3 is TGTGCCAGCGGGGGACTAGCGGCCTATCAAGAGACCCAGTACTTC. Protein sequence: CASGGLAAYQETQYF.

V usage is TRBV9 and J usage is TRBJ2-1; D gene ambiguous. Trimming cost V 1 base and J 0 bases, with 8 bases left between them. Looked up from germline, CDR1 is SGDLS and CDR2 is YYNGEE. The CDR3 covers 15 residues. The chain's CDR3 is CASSVSLASYNEQFF. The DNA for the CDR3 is TGTGCCAGCAGCGTATCCTTAGCCTCCTACAATGAGCAGTTCTTC. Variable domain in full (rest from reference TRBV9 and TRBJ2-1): DSGVTQTPKHLITATGQRVTLRCSPRSGDLSVYWYQQSLDQGLQFLIQYYNGEERAKGNILERFSAQQFPDLHSELNLSSLELGDSALYFCASSVSLASYNEQFFGPGTRLTVL.

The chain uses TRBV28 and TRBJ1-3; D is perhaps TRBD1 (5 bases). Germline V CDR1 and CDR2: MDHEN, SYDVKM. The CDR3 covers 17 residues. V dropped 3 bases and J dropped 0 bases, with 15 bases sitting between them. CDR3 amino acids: CASSFGGTKSSGNTIYF. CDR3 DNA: TGTGCCAGCAGTTTCGGCGGGACCAAGTCCTCTGGAAACACCATATATTTT.

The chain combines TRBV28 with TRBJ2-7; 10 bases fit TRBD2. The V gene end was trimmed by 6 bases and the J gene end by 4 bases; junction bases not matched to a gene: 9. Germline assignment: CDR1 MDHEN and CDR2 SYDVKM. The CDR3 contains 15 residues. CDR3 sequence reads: CASRGPSGRGYEQYF. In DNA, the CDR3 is TGTGCCAGCAGAGGGCCGAGCGGGAGGGGATACGAGCAGTACTTC.

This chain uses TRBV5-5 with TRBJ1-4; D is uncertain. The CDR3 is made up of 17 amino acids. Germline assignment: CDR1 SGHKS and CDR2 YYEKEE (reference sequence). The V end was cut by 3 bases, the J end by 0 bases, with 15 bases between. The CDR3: CASSSMRLEATNEKLFF. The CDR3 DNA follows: TGTGCCAGCAGCTCGATGAGGTTAGAGGCAACTAATGAAAAACTGTTTTTT.

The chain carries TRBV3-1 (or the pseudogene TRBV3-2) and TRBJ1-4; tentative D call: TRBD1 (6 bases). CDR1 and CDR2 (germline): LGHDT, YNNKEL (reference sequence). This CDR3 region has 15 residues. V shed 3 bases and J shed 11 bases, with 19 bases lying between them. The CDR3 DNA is TGTGCCAGCAGCCATAATGACAGGAGCCCTGGGAAACTGTTTTTT. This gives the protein CASSHNDRSPGKLFF.

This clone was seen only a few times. The CDR3 is CASSFSGRDSYEQYF. CDR3 nucleotide sequence: TGTGCCAGCAGCTTTAGCGGGAGGGATTCCTACGAGCAGTACTTC. The V call is TRBV7-2, the J call TRBJ2-7; 11 nucleotides align to TRBD2. CDR3 length equals 15 residues. J gave up 1 base and V 3 bases, and 2 bases lay outside the gene matches. Germline V gives CDR1 SGHTA, CDR2 FQGNSA.

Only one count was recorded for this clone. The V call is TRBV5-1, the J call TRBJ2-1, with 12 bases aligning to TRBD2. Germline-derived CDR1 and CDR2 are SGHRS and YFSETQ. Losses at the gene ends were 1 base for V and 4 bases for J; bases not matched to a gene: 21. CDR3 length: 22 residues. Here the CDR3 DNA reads TGCGCCAGCAGCTTGTCCCCCTCCCGACAGAGTCGGACTAGCGGGATTTACAATGAGCAGTTCTTC. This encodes CASSLSPSRQSRTSGIYNEQFF.

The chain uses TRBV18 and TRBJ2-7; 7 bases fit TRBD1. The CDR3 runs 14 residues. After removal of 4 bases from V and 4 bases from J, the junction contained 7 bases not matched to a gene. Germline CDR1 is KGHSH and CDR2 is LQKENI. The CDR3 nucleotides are TGTGCCAGCTCACTGACCGGGGACAGTTACGAGCAGTACTTC. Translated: CASSLTGDSYEQYF.

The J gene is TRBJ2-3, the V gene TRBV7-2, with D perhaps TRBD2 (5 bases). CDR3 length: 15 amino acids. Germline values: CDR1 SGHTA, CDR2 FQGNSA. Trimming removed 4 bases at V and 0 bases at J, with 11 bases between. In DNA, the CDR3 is TGTGCCAGCAGCTGGACTCTGGAGAGCACAGATACGCAGTATTTT. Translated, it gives CASSWTLESTDTQYF.

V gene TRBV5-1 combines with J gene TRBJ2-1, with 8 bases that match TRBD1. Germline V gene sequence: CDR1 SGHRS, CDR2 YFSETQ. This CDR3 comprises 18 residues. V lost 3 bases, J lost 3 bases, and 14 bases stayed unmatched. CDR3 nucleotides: TGCGCCAGCAGCTCCGGGGCAGGGGGCGGTGGTCGCTACAATGAGCAGTTCTTC. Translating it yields CASSSGAGGGGRYNEQFF.